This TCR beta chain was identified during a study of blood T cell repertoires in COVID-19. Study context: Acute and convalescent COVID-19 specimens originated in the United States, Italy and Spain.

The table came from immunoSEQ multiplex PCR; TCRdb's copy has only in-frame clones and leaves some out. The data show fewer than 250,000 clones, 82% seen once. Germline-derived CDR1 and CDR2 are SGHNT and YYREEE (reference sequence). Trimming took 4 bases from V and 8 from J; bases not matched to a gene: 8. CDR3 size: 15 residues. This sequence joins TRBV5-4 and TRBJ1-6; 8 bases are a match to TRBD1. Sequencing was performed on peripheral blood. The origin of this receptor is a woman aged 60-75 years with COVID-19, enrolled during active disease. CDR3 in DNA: TGTGCCAGCAGCCAACCGGGACAGGCTGATTCACCCCTCCACTTT. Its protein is CASSQPGQADSPLHF.